Below, 17 T cell receptor beta chains from the same sample are listed, as sequenced in a study of blood T cell repertoires in COVID-19. Clones were read by immunoSEQ multiplex PCR, and TCRdb kept only the in-frame ones, dropping some. The sample consists of 400,000 to 500,000 clones, 70% to 90% of them appearing once. The sample taken for sequencing was PBMCs or T cells enriched from blood (not recorded which). These receptors were collected from a young woman who had been exposed to COVID-19.

This chain connects TRBV5-1 to TRBJ1-4; no clear D. Trimming cost V 4 bases and J 5 bases, with 18 bases left between them. Germline CDR1 is SGHRS and CDR2 is YFSETQ. This CDR3 is built from 16 residues. CDR3 coding DNA: TGCGCCAGCAGCCCATCGTACAGCTCTGGGAATGAAAAACTGTTTTTT. Translating it yields CASSPSYSSGNEKLFF.

The chain is built from TRBV7-2 and TRBJ2-7; no firm D call. Trimming left V 1 base short and J 0 bases short, with 7 bases between. Germline CDR1 SGHTA, CDR2 FQGNSA. CDR3 length: 14 residues. The CDR3 sequence is CASSLGRSSYEQYF. CDR3 in DNA: TGTGCCAGCAGCTTAGGGCGGAGCTCCTACGAGCAGTACTTC.

J is TRBJ2-7 and V is TRBV28, with 9 bases lining up with TRBD1. From germline, CDR1 is MDHEN and CDR2 SYDVKM. The length of the CDR3 is 16 residues. V lost 4 bases, J lost 4 bases, and 11 bases stayed unmatched. In nucleotides, the CDR3 is TGTGCCAGCAGTTCACAGGGGGCGAGAAGGGAGTACGAGCAGTACTTC. Translating gives CASSSQGARREYEQYF.

This chain connects TRBV9 to TRBJ2-7; D might be TRBD2 (6 bases). Germline V CDR1 and CDR2: SGDLS, YYNGEE. Between the trimmed V and J ends, which lost 4 bases and 0 bases, there was a span of 17 bases. The CDR3 is 16 residues long. The CDR3 DNA follows: TGTGCCAGCAGCTCAATAATTCGGGACTTCTCCTACGAGCAGTACTTC. This translates into CASSSIIRDFSYEQYF.

This chain connects TRBV7-2 to TRBJ1-1, with D perhaps matching TRBD1 (5 bases). The CDR3 loop spans 15 amino acids. Germline-derived CDR1 and CDR2 are SGHTA and FQGNSA. V lost 5 bases and J lost 6, with 19 bases in between. This CDR3 is CASSQFTGYNSEAFF. In DNA form, the CDR3 reads TGTGCCAGCAGCCAATTTACAGGCTATAATTCTGAAGCTTTCTTT.

The DNA for the CDR3 is TGTGCCAGCAGTCCCCCAGGCTTCGAGCAGTACTTC. It yields the protein CASSPPGFEQYF. The chain recombines TRBV13 with TRBJ2-7; no firm D call. V was shortened by 6 bases and J by 6 bases, with 12 bases between the two germline ends. From germline, CDR1 is PRHDT and CDR2 FYEKMQ (reference sequence). The CDR3 is 12 amino acids. The full variable domain, its missing parts supplied by reference TRBV13 and TRBJ2-7, is AAGVIQSPRHLIKEKRETATLKCYPIPRHDTVYWYQQGPGQDPQFLISFYEKMQSDKGSIPDRFSAQQFSDYHSELNMSSLELGDSALYFCASSPPGFEQYFGPGTRLTVT.

The rearrangement links TRBV9 to TRBJ2-3; unclear D gene. The CDR3 extends over 15 amino acids. V shed 4 bases and J shed 5 bases, with 17 bases lying between them. Germline assignment: CDR1 SGDLS and CDR2 YYNGEE. As DNA, the CDR3 is TGTGCCAGCAGCCCCACGGTTGAGGCGTTAGATACGCAGTATTTT. Protein product: CASSPTVEALDTQYF. Looking up the rest from reference TRBV9 and TRBJ2-3 gives the full variable domain: DSGVTQTPKHLITATGQRVTLRCSPRSGDLSVYWYQQSLDQGLQFLIQYYNGEERAKGNILERFSAQQFPDLHSELNLSSLELGDSALYFCASSPTVEALDTQYFGPGTRLTVL.

This chain uses TRBV9 with TRBJ1-2, with 8 bases matching TRBD1. V lost 0 bases to trimming and J lost 4 bases; unmatched junction nucleotides: 5. The CDR3 length is 15 residues. Germline-derived CDR1 and CDR2 are SGDLS and YYNGEE. In nucleotides, the CDR3 is TGTGCCAGCAGCGTAGACGGGACAGGAGCCTATGGCTACACCTTC. The encoded protein is CASSVDGTGAYGYTF.

This clone was seen just once. V is TRBV4-1 and J is TRBJ1-5; D might be TRBD1 (6 bases). This CDR3 region has 14 residues. CDR1 and CDR2 from the germline V gene are MGHRA and YSYEKL. Trimming cost V 4 bases and J 5 bases, with 12 bases left between them. As DNA, the CDR3 is TGCGCCAGCAGCCCGGGCCCAGGGGATCAGCCCCAGCATTTT. It encodes CASSPGPGDQPQHF.

Written as DNA, the CDR3 is TGTGCCACCAGTGATCAAGATCCAAGGGACAGGGGGAACTATGGCTACACCTTC. It encodes CATSDQDPRDRGNYGYTF. The chain combines TRBV24-1 with TRBJ1-2; TRBD1 matches at 11 bases. CDR1 and CDR2 from the germline V gene are KGHDR and SFDVKD. The CDR3 consists of 18 residues. The V gene end was trimmed by 3 bases and the J gene end by 2 bases; junction bases not matched to a gene: 10.

This clone came up once. This chain uses TRBV4-2 with TRBJ2-7; TRBD2 matches 11 bases. The CDR3 is 16 amino acids. The V gene's germline CDR1 is LGHNA and CDR2 YNFKEQ. The trim removed 3 bases at V and 1 base at J, leaving 5 bases unmatched. The CDR3 nucleotides read TGTGCCAGCAGCCAGGCACTAGCGGGGGCATCCTACGAGCAGTACTTC. Amino acids: CASSQALAGASYEQYF.

The chain recombines TRBV27 with TRBJ2-7; 7 bases line up with TRBD2. This CDR3 contains 15 residues. The ends lost 4 bases at V and 5 bases at J; junction bases unmatched: 11. Germline CDR1 MNHEY, CDR2 SMNVEV (reference sequence). CDR3 DNA sequence: TGTGCCAGCAGTTCCCCGTCGGGGGGAATCAACGAGCAGTACTTC. Translated, it gives CASSSPSGGINEQYF.

This chain links TRBV29-1 with TRBJ1-1; 10 bases line up with TRBD1. CDR1 is SQVTM and CDR2 is ANQGSEA in the germline V gene. The CDR3 has 10 amino acids. V lost 7 bases and J lost 9; bases outside the gene matches: 2. In nucleotides, the CDR3 is TGCAGCGCCGACAGGGGGCAAGCTTTCTTT. This codes for CSADRGQAFF.

The rearrangement joins TRBV4-1 to TRBJ1-1, with 11 bases lining up with TRBD1. The CDR3 covers 16 residues. Germline CDR1 reads MGHRA; CDR2 reads YSYEKL. Germline trimming cut 0 bases from V and 4 bases from J; bases unmatched to any gene: 4. CDR3: CASSQDRGTGGTEAFF. DNA for the CDR3: TGCGCCAGCAGCCAAGACCGCGGGACAGGGGGCACTGAAGCTTTCTTT.

The genes are TRBV6-4 and TRBJ2-6, with 8 bases aligning to TRBD2. CDR1 MRHNA and CDR2 SNTAGT come from the germline V gene. Unmatched junction bases numbered 7, after V lost 6 bases and J lost 0 bases. This CDR3 region has 17 residues. CDR3 sequence: CASRKAGANSGANVLTF. CDR3 coding DNA: TGTGCCAGCAGGAAAGCGGGGGCAAACTCTGGGGCCAACGTCCTGACTTTC.

The V and J genes are TRBV27 and TRBJ2-5; 11 bases line up with TRBD2. V lost 2 bases, J lost 3 bases, and 14 bases stayed unmatched. The germline V gene encodes CDR1 MNHEY and CDR2 SMNVEV (reference sequence). This CDR3 comprises 19 residues. CDR3 sequence reads: CASSLTPSHLLAGEETQYF. The CDR3 DNA sequence: TGTGCCAGCAGTTTAACGCCTTCACACCTACTAGCGGGAGAAGAGACCCAGTACTTC.

This clone was observed a few times. V and J are TRBV7-2 and TRBJ1-6, with 7 bases matching TRBD1. This CDR3 has 13 residues. CDR1 SGHTA and CDR2 FQGNSA come from the germline V gene. The junction had 2 bases not matched to a gene; V was cut back by 1 base and J by 11 bases. The CDR3 region is CASSLDRGAPLHF. The CDR3 DNA follows: TGTGCCAGCAGCTTAGACAGGGGTGCACCCCTCCACTTT.